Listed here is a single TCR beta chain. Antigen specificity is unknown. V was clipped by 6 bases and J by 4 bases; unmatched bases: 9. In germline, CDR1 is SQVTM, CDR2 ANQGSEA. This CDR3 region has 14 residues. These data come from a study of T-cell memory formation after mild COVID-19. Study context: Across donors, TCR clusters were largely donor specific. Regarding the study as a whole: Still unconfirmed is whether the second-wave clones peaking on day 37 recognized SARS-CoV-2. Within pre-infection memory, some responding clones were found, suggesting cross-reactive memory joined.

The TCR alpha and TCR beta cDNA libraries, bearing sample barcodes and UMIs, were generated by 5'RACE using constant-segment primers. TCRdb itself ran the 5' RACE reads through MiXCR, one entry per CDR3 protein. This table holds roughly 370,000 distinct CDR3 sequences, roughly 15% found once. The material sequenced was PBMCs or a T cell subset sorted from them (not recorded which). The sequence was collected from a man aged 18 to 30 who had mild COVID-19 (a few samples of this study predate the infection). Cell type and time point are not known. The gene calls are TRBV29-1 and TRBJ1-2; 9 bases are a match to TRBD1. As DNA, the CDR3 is TGCAGCGTCGTCCGGGACAGGGTCCGCTATGGCTACACCTTC. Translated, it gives CSVVRDRVRYGYTF.